This T cell receptor (beta chain) was found in a study of CD8+ T cells in alopecia areata. Whole-study context: For 6 to 18 months, tofacitinib was taken, and 6 months off drug followed.

The junction had 6 bases not matched to a gene; V was cut back by 1 base and J by 0 bases. Germline V lookup: CDR1 SGHTA, CDR2 FQGNSA. The CDR3 sequence is 16 residues long. Whole-study results and caveats: Lesional tissue from the scalp (especially in alopecia totalis/universalis) showed higher clonality than normal scalp.

Extracted RNA was reverse transcribed into cDNA, the sequencing template. Method: immunoSEQ multiplex PCR; TCRdb's copy keeps in-frame clones and lacks some. The table has over 150,000 clones, 63% seen once. About this clone itself: Its specificity is not known.

The source is a human donor with alopecia areata. This specimen consisted of CD4+ T cells sorted from blood, obtained at week 0. The rearrangement uses TRBV7-2 and TRBJ2-7, with 7 bases identical to TRBD1. The CDR3 here is CASSLVPGDSSYEQYF. CDR3 nucleotide sequence: TGTGCCAGCAGCTTAGTACCAGGGGACAGCTCCTACGAGCAGTACTTC. The whole variable domain, filled in from reference TRBV7-2 and TRBJ2-7, reads GAGVSQSPSNKVTEKGKDVELRCDPISGHTALYWYRQSLGQGLEFLIYFQGNSAPDKSGLPSDRFSAERTGGSVSTLTIQRTQQEDSAVYLCASSLVPGDSSYEQYFGPGTRLTVT.